Each of the 7 T cell receptor beta chains below was sequenced from the same sample in a study of blood T cell repertoires in COVID-19 (TCRdb year 2020). Library generation was performed with the immunoSEQ multiplex PCR assay. TCRdb obtained this table from immuneACCESS and retained in-frame rearrangements with V and J assigned. These tables miss some clones; where compared with another copy, unresolved V genes account for less than half of the shortfall, and the remainder is unexplained. The sample table contains 250,000 to 400,000 clones; only one count was recorded for 75% to 90% of them. Of the sample, roughly 2.9% is held by the ten largest clones. Sequencing was performed on peripheral blood. The receptor set was obtained from a woman aged 30 to 39 with COVID-19, enrolled during active disease.

The chain links TRBV7-9 to TRBJ1-4, with D maybe TRBD1 (5 bases). Germline V CDR1 and CDR2: SEHNR, FQNEAQ (reference sequence). The CDR3 has 15 amino acids. V lost 5 bases and J lost 7, with 17 bases in between. The CDR3 sequence: CASSTAGGATEKLFF. The CDR3 DNA follows: TGTGCCAGCAGCACAGCTGGCGGGGCAACTGAAAAACTGTTTTTT.

In this sample, this clone turned up once. The J gene is TRBJ2-1, the V gene TRBV29-1, with TRBD2 matching over 7 bases. Trimming cost V 7 bases and J 3 bases; bases outside gene matches: 6. There are 13 residues in the CDR3. Germline values: CDR1 SQVTM, CDR2 ANQGSEA. CDR3 DNA: TGCAGCGCGGGTCTAGCGGTCTACAATGAGCAGTTCTTC. This translates into CSAGLAVYNEQFF.

The chain joins TRBV6-5 to TRBJ2-2; 10 positions agree with TRBD1. The CDR3 length is 15 residues. CDR1 is MNHEY and CDR2 is SVGAGI in the germline V gene. The J segment lost 2 bases and the V segment lost 8 bases, leaving 5 bases of the junction unmatched. The CDR3: CASVLTGGNTGELFF. The CDR3 region has the DNA TGTGCCAGCGTATTGACAGGGGGCAACACCGGGGAGCTGTTTTTT.

The chain employs TRBV9 and TRBJ2-1; D is possibly TRBD2 (6 bases). The germline V and J ends were trimmed by 0 bases and 2 bases, with 9 bases remaining between them. Germline V gives CDR1 SGDLS, CDR2 YYNGEE. The CDR3 is 15 residues long. The CDR3 coding sequence is TGTGCCAGCAGCGTAGCGGGAGTGGCCTACAATGAGCAGTTCTTC. It translates to CASSVAGVAYNEQFF.

The chain employs TRBV11-2 and TRBJ2-7; maybe TRBD1 (5 bases). V lost 0 bases, J lost 4 bases, and 13 bases lay in between. Germline lookup yields CDR1 SGHAT and CDR2 FQNNGV. The length of the CDR3 is 15 residues. The CDR3: CASSLDGAHKYEQYF. The CDR3 nucleotides are TGTGCCAGCAGCTTAGATGGGGCACACAAATACGAGCAGTACTTC. The full variable domain, in which reference TRBV11-2 and TRBJ2-7 provide the parts outside the CDR3, is EAGVAQSPRYKIIEKRQSVAFWCNPISGHATLYWYQQILGQGPKLLIQFQNNGVVDDSQLPKDRFSAERLKGVDSTLKIQPAKLEDSAVYLCASSLDGAHKYEQYFGPGTRLTVT.

This clone was picked up one time. The chain carries TRBV19 and TRBJ1-5; a possible D gene is TRBD1 (5 bases). The CDR3 totals 15 residues. CDR1 and CDR2 (germline): LNHDA, SQIVND (reference sequence). V was shortened by 7 bases and J by 2 bases, with 15 bases between the two germline ends. The CDR3 loop is CASTLAQGGNQPQHF. The DNA for the CDR3 is TGTGCCAGTACTTTAGCCCAGGGTGGCAATCAGCCCCAGCATTTT.

V is TRBV7-9 and J is TRBJ2-7; a possible D gene is TRBD1 (5 bases). Trimming removed 3 bases at V and 2 bases at J, with 11 bases between. This CDR3 spans 14 amino acids. The germline CDR1 and CDR2 sequences are SEHNR and FQNEAQ (reference sequence). CDR3 protein: CASSFTDSTYEQYF. The CDR3 region has the DNA TGTGCCAGCAGCTTCACTGACAGTACCTACGAGCAGTACTTC.